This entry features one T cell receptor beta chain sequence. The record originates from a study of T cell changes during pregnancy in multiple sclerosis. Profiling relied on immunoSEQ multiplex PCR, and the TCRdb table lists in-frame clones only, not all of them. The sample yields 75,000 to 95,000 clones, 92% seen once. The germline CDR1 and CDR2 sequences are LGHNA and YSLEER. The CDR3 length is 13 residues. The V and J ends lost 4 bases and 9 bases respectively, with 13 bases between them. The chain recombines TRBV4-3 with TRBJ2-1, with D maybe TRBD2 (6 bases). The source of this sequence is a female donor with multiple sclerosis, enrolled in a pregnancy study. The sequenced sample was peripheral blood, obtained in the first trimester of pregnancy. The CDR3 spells CASSLTGAGEQFF. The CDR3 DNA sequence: TGCGCCAGCAGCCTTACGGGAGCTGGTGAGCAGTTCTTC.